The 13 T cell receptor beta chains below were found in one sample sequenced in a study of T cell responses to AZD1222 COVID-19 vaccine. Assay: immunoSEQ multiplex PCR; the TCRdb copy retains only in-frame clones and omits some. The table includes 150,000 or so clones, about nine tenths detected once. Sequenced here: peripheral blood, sampled 28 days after the second AZD1222 dose. The receptors come from an adult who received the AZD1222 COVID-19 vaccine.

The genes are TRBV5-1 and TRBJ1-2, with a tentative D call TRBD1 (5 bases). The CDR3 runs 16 residues. CDR1 is SGHRS and CDR2 is YFSETQ in the germline V gene. Trimming took 0 bases from V and 6 from J, leaving 18 bases between them. The CDR3 sequence: CASSLAATGKRNGYTF. Here the CDR3 DNA reads TGCGCCAGCAGCTTGGCTGCCACAGGTAAAAGGAATGGCTACACCTTC.

V usage is TRBV7-2 and J usage is TRBJ2-3; 10 bases are a match to TRBD2. The V gene end was trimmed by 5 bases and the J gene end by 6 bases; junction bases not matched to a gene: 8. The CDR3 extends over 15 amino acids. The V gene's germline CDR1 is SGHTA and CDR2 FQGNSA. In nucleotides, the CDR3 is TGTGCCAGCAGCGCCCAAGCGGGAGGGGCGGATACGCAGTATTTT. Its protein product is CASSAQAGGADTQYF.

The chain uses TRBV5-4 and TRBJ2-1; D remains ambiguous. Per the germline V gene, CDR1 is SGHNT and CDR2 is YYREEE (reference sequence). V was shortened by 0 bases and J by 3 bases, with 10 bases between the two germline ends. The CDR3 contains 15 residues. The CDR3 nucleotides are TGTGCCAGCAGCTTGGGAACAGACCGCTACAATGAGCAGTTCTTC. Translation: CASSLGTDRYNEQFF.

The V and J genes are TRBV28 and TRBJ1-1; weak D call: TRBD1 (5 bases). V was cut by 6 bases and J by 7 bases, with 15 bases left in between. The CDR3 is 13 amino acids. Germline V lookup: CDR1 MDHEN, CDR2 SYDVKM. The CDR3 nucleotides read TGTGCCAGCAGCCAGGGCAGCTTTGGTGAAGCTTTCTTT. It yields the protein CASSQGSFGEAFF.

The rearrangement uses TRBV19 and TRBJ1-1; D unresolved. V was trimmed by 5 bases and J by 5 bases, leaving 18 bases between them. This CDR3 region has 15 residues. The germline V gene encodes CDR1 LNHDA and CDR2 SQIVND (reference sequence). In DNA, the CDR3 is TGTGCCAGTAGTCCCCGCGATAAGGGAGGGACTGAAGCTTTCTTT. It translates to CASSPRDKGGTEAFF.

The chain recombines TRBV9 with TRBJ1-4, with D unresolved. Trimming left V 4 bases short and J 8 bases short, with 15 bases between. The CDR3 totals 14 residues. The germline gives CDR1 SGDLS, CDR2 YYNGEE. The DNA of the CDR3 is TGTGCCAGCAGCTTATCAGGCTCCGCGGAAAAACTGTTTTTT. Translating it yields CASSLSGSAEKLFF.

V usage is TRBV30 and J usage is TRBJ2-2; D gene ambiguous. CDR3 length: 13 amino acids. V shed 0 bases and J shed 3 bases, with 5 bases lying between them. Germline CDR1 and CDR2: GTSNPN and SVGIG (reference sequence). CDR3 amino acids: CAWSVRDTGELFF. The CDR3 bases are TGTGCCTGGAGTGTGCGTGACACCGGGGAGCTGTTTTTT.

The CDR3 nucleotides read TGTGCCAGCAGTTTATTACTACTCTACAATGAGCAGTTCTTC. Amino acid sequence: CASSLLLLYNEQFF. The genes are TRBV28 and TRBJ2-1; D is unresolved. Between the trimmed V and J ends, which lost 1 base and 3 bases, there was a span of 7 bases. The CDR3 is 14 amino acids. The germline V gene encodes CDR1 MDHEN and CDR2 SYDVKM.

The chain recombines TRBV29-1 with TRBJ1-1; D is unclear. The germline gives CDR1 SQVTM, CDR2 ANQGSEA. Trimming pared 8 bases from V and 2 bases from J, leaving 15 bases between. This CDR3 region has 13 residues. CDR3 sequence reads: CSTTTSSNTEAFF. The CDR3 nucleotides read TGCAGCACAACGACAAGCTCTAACACTGAAGCTTTCTTT.

The chain recombines TRBV19 with TRBJ2-2; a possible D gene is TRBD1 (5 bases). The germline V and J ends were trimmed by 0 bases and 0 bases, with 5 bases remaining between them. Germline V lookup: CDR1 LNHDA, CDR2 SQIVND (reference sequence). This CDR3 spans 15 amino acids. CDR3 DNA: TGTGCCAGTAGTATAGACAGGGCGAACACCGGGGAGCTGTTTTTT. Translated: CASSIDRANTGELFF.

The chain combines TRBV3-1 (or the pseudogene TRBV3-2) with TRBJ2-7, with D tentatively TRBD2 (5 bases). Germline lookup yields CDR1 LGHDT and CDR2 YNNKEL (reference sequence). V was clipped by 2 bases and J by 3 bases, with 11 bases between them. The CDR3 is 14 residues long. CDR3 nucleotides: TGTGCCAGCAGCCAAACCGGACTCCGCTACGAGCAGTACTTC. It specifies CASSQTGLRYEQYF.

The V and J genes are TRBV5-1 and TRBJ2-7; D ambiguous. In germline, CDR1 is SGHRS, CDR2 YFSETQ. The V and J ends lost 2 bases and 0 bases respectively, with 9 bases between them. The CDR3 is 14 residues long. Here the CDR3 reads CASSFGSSSYEQYF. CDR3 DNA: TGCGCCAGCAGCTTCGGTAGTAGCTCCTACGAGCAGTACTTC.

The chain combines TRBV3-1 (or the pseudogene TRBV3-2) with TRBJ2-2; 7 bases are shared with TRBD1. The CDR3 is 16 amino acids. Germline V gene data show CDR1 as LGHDT and CDR2 as YNNKEL (reference sequence). Unmatched junction bases numbered 3, after V lost 0 bases and J lost 2 bases. The CDR3 nucleotides read TGTGCCAGCAGCCAAGAGAGGGACAGCAACACCGGGGAGCTGTTTTTT. Translated, it gives CASSQERDSNTGELFF.